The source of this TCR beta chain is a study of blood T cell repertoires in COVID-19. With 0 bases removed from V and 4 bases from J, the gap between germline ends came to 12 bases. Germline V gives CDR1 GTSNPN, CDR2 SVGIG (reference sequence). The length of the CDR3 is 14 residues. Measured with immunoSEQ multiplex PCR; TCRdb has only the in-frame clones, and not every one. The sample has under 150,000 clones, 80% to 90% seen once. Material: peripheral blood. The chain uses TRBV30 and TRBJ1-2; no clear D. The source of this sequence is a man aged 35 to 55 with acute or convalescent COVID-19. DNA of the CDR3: TGTGCCTGGAGTGTACCCCCCGGAGGCTATGGCTACACCTTC. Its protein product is CAWSVPPGGYGYTF.